The next 20 T cell receptor beta chains were all read from a single sample in a study of control samples from healthy donors and cancer patients. Method: immunoSEQ multiplex PCR; TCRdb's copy keeps in-frame clones and lacks some. Here the sample spans 180,000 or so clones, roughly 91% being singletons. The sequencing input was blood. These receptors all come from a woman between 25 and 40 years old in good health.

V usage is TRBV7-2 and J usage is TRBJ2-3, with D possibly being TRBD2 (7 bases). V was shortened by 6 bases and J by 2 bases, with 15 bases between the two germline ends. This CDR3 region has 15 residues. CDR1 SGHTA and CDR2 FQGNSA come from the germline V gene. CDR3 protein: CASRIGGGITDTQYF. The CDR3 coding sequence is TGTGCCAGCAGAATAGGGGGGGGAATCACAGATACGCAGTATTTT. Using reference TRBV7-2 and TRBJ2-3 for the parts outside the CDR3, the full variable domain is GAGVSQSPSNKVTEKGKDVELRCDPISGHTALYWYRQSLGQGLEFLIYFQGNSAPDKSGLPSDRFSAERTGGSVSTLTIQRTQQEDSAVYLCASRIGGGITDTQYFGPGTRLTVL.

The J gene is TRBJ1-4, the V gene TRBV30; TRBD1 agrees at 7 bases. The CDR3 totals 13 residues. Germline trimming cut 4 bases from V and 3 bases from J; bases unmatched to any gene: 2. Germline lookup yields CDR1 GTSNPN and CDR2 SVGIG (reference sequence). Here the CDR3 reads CAWTGQSNEKLFF. As DNA, the CDR3 is TGTGCCTGGACGGGACAGTCTAATGAAAAACTGTTTTTT.

The CDR3 reads CASSLAGTGNSPLHF. The CDR3 nucleotides are TGCGCCAGCAGCTTGGCAGGGACGGGGAATTCACCCCTCCACTTT. This chain uses TRBV5-1 with TRBJ1-6; tentatively, D is TRBD1 (5 bases). The V end lost 0 bases, the J end lost 7 bases, and 11 bases lay between the germline ends. The CDR3 loop spans 15 amino acids. Looked up from germline, CDR1 is SGHRS and CDR2 is YFSETQ.

This rearrangement joins TRBV29-1 to TRBJ2-2; TRBD2 aligns across 9 bases. The CDR3 consists of 14 residues. Germline values: CDR1 SQVTM, CDR2 ANQGSEA. V lost 4 bases, J lost 5 bases, and 5 bases stayed unmatched. CDR3 region: CSVGGGRGTGELFF. CDR3 in DNA: TGCAGCGTTGGAGGCGGGAGGGGGACCGGGGAGCTGTTTTTT.

V usage is TRBV7-2 and J usage is TRBJ2-1, with D perhaps TRBD2 (5 bases). In germline, CDR1 is SGHTA, CDR2 FQGNSA. V gave up 0 bases and J gave up 3 bases, with 9 bases separating them. This CDR3 spans 15 amino acids. CDR3 in amino acids: CASSLAGDHYNEQFF. As DNA, the CDR3 is TGTGCCAGCAGCTTAGCGGGAGACCACTACAATGAGCAGTTCTTC.

On this clone itself: Within the sample, other DNA sequences also encode this same CDR3. The V gene is TRBV7-2, the J gene TRBJ2-7, with a tentative D call TRBD2 (5 bases). The V gene lost 5 bases and the J gene lost 4 bases, with 9 bases spanning the gap. Germline CDR1 and CDR2: SGHTA and FQGNSA. The CDR3 covers 12 residues. In nucleotides, the CDR3 is TGTGCCAGCAGCCGGACTGAGTACGAGCAGTACTTC. The encoded protein is CASSRTEYEQYF. The full variable domain, in which reference TRBV7-2 and TRBJ2-7 provide the parts outside the CDR3, is GAGVSQSPSNKVTEKGKDVELRCDPISGHTALYWYRQSLGQGLEFLIYFQGNSAPDKSGLPSDRFSAERTGGSVSTLTIQRTQQEDSAVYLCASSRTEYEQYFGPGTRLTVT.

The J gene is TRBJ1-3, the V gene TRBV3-1 (or the pseudogene TRBV3-2), with D possibly matching TRBD1 (6 bases). Between the trimmed V and J ends, which lost 6 bases and 4 bases, there was a span of 10 bases. Germline V CDR1 and CDR2: LGHDT, YNNKEL (reference sequence). This CDR3 has 13 amino acids. DNA of the CDR3: TGTGCCAGCAGACAGGGAAACGGAAACACCATATATTTT. It yields the protein CASRQGNGNTIYF.

The chain links TRBV29-1 to TRBJ2-7, with 10 bases that match TRBD1. Trimming cost V 7 bases and J 2 bases; bases outside gene matches: 2. The CDR3 extends over 12 amino acids. Germline V gene data show CDR1 as SQVTM and CDR2 as ANQGSEA. The CDR3 region has the DNA TGCAGCGGCGGGACAGGGGCCTACGAGCAGTACTTC. This translates into CSGGTGAYEQYF.

This clone was observed once. The genes are TRBV18 and TRBJ2-7; 8 bases fit TRBD2. Germline V gives CDR1 KGHSH, CDR2 LQKENI. The CDR3 extends over 13 amino acids. V was clipped by 4 bases and J by 2 bases; unmatched bases: 1. CDR3 sequence: CASSLGLAYEQYF. CDR3 nucleotide sequence: TGTGCCAGCTCACTGGGACTAGCCTACGAGCAGTACTTC.

This chain uses TRBV5-5 with TRBJ1-2, with 9 bases that match TRBD1. Germline CDR1 is SGHKS and CDR2 is YYEKEE (reference sequence). Germline trimming cut 2 bases from V and 1 base from J; bases unmatched to any gene: 9. The CDR3 runs 17 residues. The CDR3 DNA follows: TGTGCCAGCAGCTTTTCCGGGACAGGGCCCCTTAACTATGGCTACACCTTC. Residues: CASSFSGTGPLNYGYTF.

This rearrangement joins TRBV7-2 to TRBJ2-7; 11 bases align to TRBD1. The junction had 6 bases not matched to a gene; V was cut back by 5 bases and J by 3 bases. CDR1 and CDR2 (germline): SGHTA, FQGNSA. The CDR3 runs 15 residues. DNA of the CDR3: TGTGCCAGCAGCGGCCCCGGGACAGGGGGCTACGAGCAGTACTTC. Translated, it gives CASSGPGTGGYEQYF.

V and J are TRBV9 and TRBJ1-6; 9 positions match TRBD1. Germline V gives CDR1 SGDLS, CDR2 YYNGEE. The CDR3 loop spans 14 amino acids. Germline trimming cut 5 bases from V and 3 bases from J; bases unmatched to any gene: 0. The CDR3 DNA reads as TGTGCCAGCAGGGGACAGGGCTATAATTCACCCCTCCACTTT. It codes for CASRGQGYNSPLHF.

This clone is a singleton in its sample. The chain couples TRBV5-1 to TRBJ1-1, with D perhaps matching TRBD1 (5 bases). The CDR3 is 14 residues long. Germline loops: CDR1 SGHRS, CDR2 YFSETQ. With 0 bases removed from V and 4 bases from J, the gap between germline ends came to 10 bases. For the CDR3, the DNA is TGCGCCAGCAGCTTGGCCGGGGCGCGCACTGAAGCTTTCTTT. It is translated as CASSLAGARTEAFF.

J is TRBJ1-1 and V is TRBV28, with 8 bases that match TRBD1. After removal of 4 bases from V and 1 base from J, the junction contained 5 bases not matched to a gene. The germline gives CDR1 MDHEN, CDR2 SYDVKM. The CDR3 spans 15 residues. The CDR3 here is CASSYPGTGNTEAFF. DNA of the CDR3: TGTGCCAGCAGTTACCCCGGGACAGGGAACACTGAAGCTTTCTTT.

The genes are TRBV28 and TRBJ1-2; D not certain. The CDR3 runs to 14 residues. V lost 0 bases, J lost 2 bases, and 7 bases lay in between. Germline lookup yields CDR1 MDHEN and CDR2 SYDVKM. CDR3 nucleotide sequence: TGTGCCAGCAGTTTATGGGGCAGCAACTATGGCTACACCTTC. Its protein product is CASSLWGSNYGYTF.

This chain links TRBV3-1 (or the pseudogene TRBV3-2) with TRBJ1-3, with D unclear. The CDR3 spans 15 residues. CDR1 is LGHDT, CDR2 YNNKEL, per germline (reference sequence). Trimming took off 2 bases at V and 3 bases at J, with 11 bases between the two ends. CDR3 in amino acids: CASSQIRADGNTIYF. Written as DNA, the CDR3 is TGTGCCAGCAGCCAAATCCGCGCTGATGGAAACACCATATATTTT.

The rearrangement uses TRBV6-5 and TRBJ1-1; 7 bases map to TRBD1. This CDR3 has 13 amino acids. The J segment lost 5 bases and the V segment lost 6 bases, leaving 6 bases of the junction unmatched. Germline CDR1 is MNHEY and CDR2 is SVGAGI. CDR3 coding DNA: TGTGCCAGCAGACAGGGGTTAGTAACTGAAGCTTTCTTT. Residues: CASRQGLVTEAFF.

The chain combines TRBV27 with TRBJ2-1, with 9 bases lining up with TRBD1. This CDR3 has 15 amino acids. Germline CDR1 MNHEY, CDR2 SMNVEV (reference sequence). The ends lost 5 bases at V and 2 bases at J; junction bases unmatched: 4. The CDR3 nucleotides read TGTGCCAGCAGTGACAGGGGGAGGACCTACAATGAGCAGTTCTTC. It specifies CASSDRGRTYNEQFF.

The CDR3: CASSLVQASGNTIYF. The DNA for the CDR3 is TGTGCCAGCAGCTTAGTTCAGGCGTCTGGAAACACCATATATTTT. The chain is built from TRBV7-9 and TRBJ1-3; no clear D gene. CDR1 SEHNR and CDR2 FQNEAQ come from the germline V gene (reference sequence). Between the trimmed V and J ends, which lost 1 base and 1 base, there was a span of 8 bases. The CDR3 extends over 15 amino acids.

V and J are TRBV3-1 (or the pseudogene TRBV3-2) and TRBJ1-1; TRBD1 matches 8 bases. From germline, CDR1 is LGHDT and CDR2 YNNKEL (reference sequence). The J segment lost 1 base and the V segment lost 7 bases, leaving 2 bases of the junction unmatched. The length of the CDR3 is 13 residues. This CDR3 reads CASKGTGNTEAFF. Written as DNA, the CDR3 is TGTGCCAGCAAGGGGACAGGGAACACTGAAGCTTTCTTT.